The text below deals with one T cell receptor beta chain. The antigen is not known. These data are taken from a study of lymphopenia after photon versus proton radiotherapy. The protocol was immunoSEQ multiplex PCR, while the TCRdb copy is restricted to in-frame clones and leaves out a portion. The sample has 40,000 to 55,000 clones, 80% to 95% seen once; the top ten hold about a sixth. Study-level points and caveats: Oligoclonal CD8+ Temra expansion after nadir drove photon patients' diversity drop. Photon-treated patients lost naive T cells and TCR diversity; proton-treated stayed stable. Better survival with proton therapy was suggested as possible, not demonstrated. Larger post-nadir TCR diversity loss correlated inversely with survival in deceased patients.

Material: peripheral blood, obtained from a patient treated with photon-based radiotherapy. The clonotype was recovered from a middle-aged woman with cholangiocarcinoma.

This chain's CDR3 is CASSLPRDVPGYTF. CDR3 nucleotides: TGTGCCAGCAGTTTACCCCGGGACGTACCGGGCTACACCTTC. The rearrangement uses TRBV28 and TRBJ1-2; tentatively, D is TRBD1 (5 bases). CDR1 is MDHEN and CDR2 is SYDVKM in the germline V gene. The V end lost 2 bases, the J end lost 8 bases, and 15 bases lay between the germline ends. The CDR3 contains 14 residues.